This TCR beta chain originates from a study of identical twins. Study findings and constraints: Out-of-frame alpha sequences shared by twins showed excess low generation probability.

Worth noting for this clonotype: Its antigen remains unknown.

With no exceptions, donors were healthy Caucasians. V lost 1 base and J lost 0; bases outside the gene matches: 7. This CDR3 is built from 18 residues. Germline values: CDR1 SGHTA, CDR2 FQGTGA. TCRdb analysed the 5' RACE reads with MiXCR anew, one entry per CDR3 protein. The sample lists hundreds of thousands of distinct CDR3 sequences, about 18% occurring once. This sample was shared with a second study, whose subject was T cells expressing NK-cell markers. That work adds: Seven of the eight sequenced donors were classified as HCMV-seropositive, and one was classified as seronegative.

This TCR came from a young woman in good health. The sequenced sample was PBMCs. V usage is TRBV7-3 and J usage is TRBJ2-7; the match to TRBD2 covers 12 bases. In DNA form, the CDR3 reads TGTGCCAGCAGCTTAAGGGGGACTAGCGGGCAAAACTCCTACGAGCAGTACTTC. It codes for CASSLRGTSGQNSYEQYF.